The clone carrying this T cell receptor (beta chain) was recorded many times. The antigen remains unidentified. From the 5' RACE reads, TCRdb called clonotypes with MiXCR, one entry per CDR3 protein. Of around 49,000 distinct CDR3 sequences listed, around 13% are singletons. Described time point: longitudinal time-point 2. CDR1 is LGHNA, CDR2 YSLEER, per germline. V was trimmed by 2 bases and J by 7 bases, leaving 12 bases between them. CDR3 length: 15 residues. This sample is drawn from a study of neurological immune-mediated disorders. Whole-study results and caveats: HTLV-1-associated myelopathy had the most TCR clonal expansion, and multiple sclerosis had the least, less than healthy controls. Across subjects, expanded clones had no CDR3 amino acid sequences in common, pointing to private repertoires in all groups.

Sequencing was done on a sample of PBMCs. The rearrangement uses TRBV4-3 and TRBJ1-6, with D perhaps matching TRBD1 (5 bases). The TCR sequence derives from a male donor with HTLV-1-associated myelopathy (HAM/TSP). CDR3: CASSQSTWGNSPLHF. The CDR3 DNA reads TGCGCCAGCAGCCAATCCACTTGGGGGAATTCACCCCTCCACTTT.